A single sample gave rise to the 5 T cell receptor beta chains below, sequenced in a study of response to subunit inactivated influenza vaccine. TCRdb reprocessed the RT-PCR reads with MiXCR, giving one entry per CDR3 protein. The sample comprises approximately 570,000 distinct CDR3 sequences, 7.6% of which are singletons, and 10% to 15% rests with the top ten. The sequenced sample was PBMCs from blood, obtained less than 30 months after vaccination. All receptors come from a man aged 50-75 years who received an inactivated influenza vaccine.

V is TRBV12-3 or TRBV12-4 and J is TRBJ2-5, with 8 bases fitting TRBD2. Unmatched junction bases numbered 4, after V lost 5 bases and J lost 2 bases. The CDR3 spans 14 residues. CDR3 in DNA: TGTGCCAGCAGTGAGCGGGGGCTTCAAGAGACCCAGTACTTC. The encoded protein is CASSERGLQETQYF.

V and J are TRBV18 and TRBJ2-6, with D tentatively TRBD1 (5 bases). Germline V gives CDR1 KGHSH, CDR2 LQKENI. The V and J ends lost 10 bases and 3 bases respectively, with 13 bases between them. CDR3 length equals 14 residues. This chain's CDR3 is CATAQGSGANVLTF. The CDR3 region has the DNA TGTGCCACCGCGCAGGGTAGTGGGGCCAACGTCCTGACTTTC.

This clonotype was observed many times. V usage is TRBV18 and J usage is TRBJ1-1, with TRBD1 matching 7 bases. Trimming cost V 3 bases and J 4 bases; bases outside gene matches: 11. The CDR3 covers 16 residues. Germline V CDR1 and CDR2: KGHSH, LQKENI. Here the CDR3 reads CASSPLWQGDSTEAFF. The DNA for the CDR3 is TGTGCCAGCTCACCCCTCTGGCAGGGGGATAGCACTGAAGCTTTCTTT.

The table lists this clonotype with many counts. The rearrangement links TRBV12-3 or TRBV12-4 to TRBJ2-3; 11 nucleotides align to TRBD2. V trimming: 4 bases; J trimming: 1 base; junction bases outside the gene matches: 4. The CDR3 loop spans 16 amino acids. The DNA for the CDR3 is TGTGCCAGCAGTTCCGGACTAGCGGGCCGCACAGATACGCAGTATTTT. Translating gives CASSSGLAGRTDTQYF.

The V and J genes are TRBV18 and TRBJ1-1, with unresolved D. CDR1 is KGHSH, CDR2 LQKENI, per germline. V was shortened by 5 bases and J by 4 bases, with 11 bases between the two germline ends. The CDR3 sequence is 13 residues long. For the CDR3, the DNA is TGTGCCAGCTCATTCTCCTTTGGCACTGAAGCTTTCTTT. As protein: CASSFSFGTEAFF.